In its sample, the clone carrying this TCR beta chain was seen a few times. Its specificity is unknown. The data derive from a study of CD8 T cells in ankylosing spondylitis. CDR1 is SGHRS and CDR2 is YFSETQ in the germline V gene. This CDR3 region has 17 residues. The V and J ends lost 1 base and 2 bases respectively, with 18 bases between them. Making the TCR beta libraries involved quantitative 5'-RACE with molecular barcodes. TCRdb independently ran MiXCR on the 5' RACE reads; one entry per CDR3 protein. In the table there are about 390,000 distinct CDR3 sequences, about 20% of which are singletons. General study results and limits: Made up of fewer than ten highly homologous variants, a TCR beta motif appeared characteristic of ankylosing spondylitis blood.

The sequence came from a male donor with ankylosing spondylitis. The sample was blood, either unsorted or a sorted T cell fraction (not recorded which). V usage is TRBV5-1 and J usage is TRBJ1-1; D unresolved. The CDR3 loop is CASSLRFGPGLNTEAFF. The DNA for the CDR3 is TGCGCCAGCAGCTTGCGTTTTGGCCCGGGATTAAACACTGAAGCTTTCTTT. Full variable domain (remainder filled in from reference TRBV5-1 and TRBJ1-1): KAGVTQTPRYLIKTRGQQVTLSCSPISGHRSVSWYQQTPGQGLQFLFEYFSETQRNKGNFPGRFSGRQFSNSRSEMNVSTLELGDSALYLCASSLRFGPGLNTEAFFGQGTRLTVV.